The subject of this entry is one T cell receptor (beta chain). The data were obtained in a study of cytomegalovirus exposure and HLA in healthy donors. PCR was performed using 60 Vbeta and 13 Jbeta primers. Only in-frame clones appear in the TCRdb table, and some are missing; sequencing was by immunoSEQ multiplex PCR. The sample has about 100,000 clones, roughly 85% seen once; the top ten hold under 5%. Despite likely unrecorded immune exposures, the donors were nominally healthy at the time of sampling. CDR1 and CDR2 (germline): SEHNR, FQNEAQ (reference sequence). V was cut by 3 bases and J by 4 bases, with 9 bases left in between. The CDR3 is made up of 13 amino acids.

The chain recombines TRBV7-9 with TRBJ2-5, with D possibly TRBD2 on 6 matching bases. Sequenced: PBMCs. This receptor was identified in a man under 40 in good health and CMV-seronegative. CDR3 sequence: CASSFMGGETQYF. The CDR3 DNA follows: TGTGCCAGCAGCTTTATGGGGGGAGAGACCCAGTACTTC.